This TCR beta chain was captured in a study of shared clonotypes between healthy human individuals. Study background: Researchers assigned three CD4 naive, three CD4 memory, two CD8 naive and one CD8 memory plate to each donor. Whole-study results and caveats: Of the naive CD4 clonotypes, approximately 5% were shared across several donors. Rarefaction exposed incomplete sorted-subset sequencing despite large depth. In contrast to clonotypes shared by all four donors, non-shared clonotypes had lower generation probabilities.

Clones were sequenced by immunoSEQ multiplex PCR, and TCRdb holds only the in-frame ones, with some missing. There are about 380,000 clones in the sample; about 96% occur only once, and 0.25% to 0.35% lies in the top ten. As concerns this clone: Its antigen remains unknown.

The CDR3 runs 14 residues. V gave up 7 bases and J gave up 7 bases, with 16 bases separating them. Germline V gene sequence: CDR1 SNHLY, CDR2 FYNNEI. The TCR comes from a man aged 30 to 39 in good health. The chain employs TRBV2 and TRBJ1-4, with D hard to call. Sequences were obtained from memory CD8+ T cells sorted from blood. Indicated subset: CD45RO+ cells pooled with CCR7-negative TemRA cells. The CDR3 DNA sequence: TGTGCCAGCACGGGCCTGAACATCGGTGAAAAACTGTTTTTT. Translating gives CASTGLNIGEKLFF.